The next 22 T cell receptor beta chains were all read from a single sample in a study of monozygotic twins with inflammatory bowel disease. TCRdb reprocessed the 5' RACE reads and stores each CDR3 protein as one record, lacking DNA. In all, the sample yields 160,000 or so distinct CDR3 sequences. Source material: blood. The receptors originated from a human donor with ulcerative colitis or Crohn's disease, or a healthy co-twin of an affected twin (not recorded which).

This rearrangement joins TRBV6-2 or TRBV6-3 to TRBJ1-1; TCRdb outputs TRBD1, but without DNA this stays unchecked. The CDR3 is 14 amino acids. From germline, CDR1 is MNHEY and CDR2 SVGEGT. The CDR3 loop is CASSSTGDFTEAFF.

J is TRBJ1-1 and V is TRBV10-3; the TCRdb D gene call, TRBD1, has no DNA to confirm it. The CDR3 contains 16 residues. The germline gives CDR1 ENHRY, CDR2 SYGVKD. This CDR3 is CAIRGGGARMNTEAFF.

CDR3 residues: CASRGLSELYNEQFF. The chain is built from TRBV27 and TRBJ2-1. This CDR3 region has 15 residues. Germline CDR1 reads MNHEY; CDR2 reads SMNVEV (reference sequence).

The chain has TRBV10-3 and TRBJ2-5; checking the TCRdb D call of TRBD2 is not possible without DNA. The length of the CDR3 is 15 residues. Germline CDR1 ENHRY, CDR2 SYGVKD. The CDR3 sequence is CAISEPGLASETQYF.

The V call is TRBV6-1, the J call TRBJ2-3; TCRdb's D gene call, TRBD2, goes unchecked for lack of DNA. Germline-derived CDR1 and CDR2 are MNHNS and SASEGT. The CDR3 is 14 amino acids. The CDR3 sequence is CASFSVTGEDTQYF.

The chain links TRBV7-2 to TRBJ1-1. Germline CDR1 is SGHTA and CDR2 is FQGNSA. This CDR3 is 14 amino acids long. The CDR3 spells CASSLSREATEAFF.

The V call is TRBV20-1, the J call TRBJ2-7; the TRBD1 assignment by TCRdb is unverifiable without DNA. CDR1 is DFQATT, CDR2 SNEGSKA, per germline (reference sequence). The CDR3 length is 15 residues. The CDR3 loop reads CSARDSRDVFYEQYF.

The chain carries TRBV9 and TRBJ1-1; TCRdb lists TRBD1, though no DNA is available to test this call. There are 14 residues in the CDR3. The germline CDR1 and CDR2 sequences are SGDLS and YYNGEE. CDR3 in amino acids: CASSTITGNTEAFF.

This chain connects TRBV5-1 to TRBJ1-4; lacking DNA, the TRBD1 call made by TCRdb goes unchecked. The CDR3 runs 15 residues. Germline CDR1 is SGHRS and CDR2 is YFSETQ. CDR3 in amino acids: CASRASQGGYEKLFF.

The chain combines TRBV25-1 with TRBJ2-3; absent DNA, TCRdb's TRBD2 call cannot be checked. Looked up from germline, CDR1 is MGHDK and CDR2 is SYGVNS. This CDR3 region has 16 residues. The chain's CDR3 is CASRKTSGIPTDTQYF.

The chain couples TRBV7-2 to TRBJ2-7. Germline CDR1 is SGHTA and CDR2 is FQGNSA. CDR3 size: 12 residues. The CDR3: CASSPVEYEQYF.

The chain joins TRBV19 to TRBJ1-5; TCRdb returns TRBD1, unconfirmable since there is no DNA. CDR3 length equals 15 residues. Germline CDR1 reads LNHDA; CDR2 reads SQIVND (reference sequence). The chain's CDR3 is CASSPWGGLGQPQHF.

The J gene is TRBJ1-1, the V gene TRBV20-1; TCRdb selects TRBD1, and the lack of DNA leaves this call unchecked. Germline V gene lookup returns CDR1 DFQATT and CDR2 SNEGSKA (reference sequence). This CDR3 is 16 amino acids long. The CDR3 loop reads CSARDYRGRGQVEAFF.

The chain links TRBV7-2 to TRBJ1-4. The length of the CDR3 is 13 residues. CDR1 and CDR2 (germline): SGHTA, FQGNSA. CDR3 loop: CASSTRTNEKLFF.

V and J are TRBV7-9 and TRBJ2-7. The CDR3 contains 12 residues. Germline V gene lookup returns CDR1 SEHNR and CDR2 FQNEAQ (reference sequence). The CDR3 sequence: CASSTLSYEQYF. Based on the CDR3 plus reference TRBV7-9 and TRBJ2-7, the full variable domain is DTGVSQNPRHKITKRGQNVTFRCDPISEHNRLYWYRQTLGQGPEFLTYFQNEAQLEKSRLLSDRFSAERPKGSFSTLEIQRTEQGDSAMYLCASSTLSYEQYFGPGTRLTVT.

The V gene is TRBV5-3, the J gene TRBJ1-6. TRBV5-3 is treated as an ORF (open reading frame) with a function not yet certain. This CDR3 is 15 amino acids long. This CDR3 reads CARSSRAPTNSPLHF.

The chain employs TRBV19 and TRBJ1-1; TCRdb proposes TRBD1, but this gene call is untestable without DNA. CDR1 is LNHDA, CDR2 SQIVND, per germline (reference sequence). CDR3 length: 15 residues. CDR3 in amino acids: CASSTSNYRHLEAFF.

This chain uses TRBV7-8 with TRBJ2-2. Germline V gene lookup returns CDR1 SGHVS and CDR2 FQNEAQ. The CDR3 spans 13 residues. The CDR3 reads CASRPRLTGELFF.

This chain connects TRBV19 to TRBJ2-7; TCRdb names TRBD1, which stays unverified in the absence of DNA. The CDR3 has 15 residues. The germline CDR1 and CDR2 sequences are LNHDA and SQIVND (reference sequence). CDR3 region: CASSPRQGAEYEQYF.

J is TRBJ2-3 and V is TRBV7-8. The germline CDR1 and CDR2 sequences are SGHVS and FQNEAQ. The CDR3 runs 14 residues. CDR3 amino acids: CASSLAGDRDTQYF.

This chain joins TRBV6-2 or TRBV6-3 and TRBJ2-1. The CDR3 contains 11 residues. CDR1 MNHEY and CDR2 SVGEGT come from the germline V gene. Here the CDR3 reads CASSSVDEQFF.

V and J are TRBV20-1 and TRBJ1-6. This CDR3 comprises 15 residues. Germline CDR1 DFQATT, CDR2 SNEGSKA (reference sequence). The CDR3 here is CSARKPTGSDSPLHF.